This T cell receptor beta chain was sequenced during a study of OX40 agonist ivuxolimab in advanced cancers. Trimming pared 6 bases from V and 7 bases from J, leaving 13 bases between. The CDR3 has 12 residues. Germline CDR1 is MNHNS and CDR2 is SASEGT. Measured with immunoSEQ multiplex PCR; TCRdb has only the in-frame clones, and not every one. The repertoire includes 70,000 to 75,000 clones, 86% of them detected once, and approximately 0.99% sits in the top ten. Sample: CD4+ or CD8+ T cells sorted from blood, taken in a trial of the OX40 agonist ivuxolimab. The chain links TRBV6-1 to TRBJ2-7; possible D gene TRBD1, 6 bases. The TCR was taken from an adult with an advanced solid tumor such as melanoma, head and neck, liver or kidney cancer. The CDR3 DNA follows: TGTGCCAGCAGGCCACAGGGTTGGGAGCAGTACTTC. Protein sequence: CASRPQGWEQYF.